This T cell receptor (beta chain) was captured by sequencing in a study of cytomegalovirus exposure and HLA in healthy donors. Study details: Just over 80% of 300 to 450 genotyped donors fell in the Caucasian-associated ancestry cluster.

The PCR employed 60 Vbeta primers together with 13 Jbeta primers. Sequencing was performed with immunoSEQ multiplex PCR; in TCRdb, only in-frame clones are kept and a portion is missing. The sample contains over 150,000 clones, under 90% of which appear only once. Despite likely unrecorded immune exposures, the donors were nominally healthy at the time of sampling. About this clone itself: Its antigen is unidentified.

CDR3 length: 15 amino acids. V was cut by 2 bases and J by 2 bases, with 12 bases left in between. Germline V CDR1 and CDR2: MNHEY, SVGAGI. Notes on the study in general: The study had only CMV serostatus as immune exposure information. Later analysis suggested links between common viral pathogens and several top significant clusters.

The sample consisted of PBMCs. The chain links TRBV6-5 to TRBJ2-5; D gene uncertain. The source of this sequence is a man between 25 and 39 years old in good health and CMV-seropositive. CDR3 DNA sequence: TGTGCCAGCAGTTACGAGGTAGGCCCGCAAGAGACCCAGTACTTC. Translated, it gives CASSYEVGPQETQYF.